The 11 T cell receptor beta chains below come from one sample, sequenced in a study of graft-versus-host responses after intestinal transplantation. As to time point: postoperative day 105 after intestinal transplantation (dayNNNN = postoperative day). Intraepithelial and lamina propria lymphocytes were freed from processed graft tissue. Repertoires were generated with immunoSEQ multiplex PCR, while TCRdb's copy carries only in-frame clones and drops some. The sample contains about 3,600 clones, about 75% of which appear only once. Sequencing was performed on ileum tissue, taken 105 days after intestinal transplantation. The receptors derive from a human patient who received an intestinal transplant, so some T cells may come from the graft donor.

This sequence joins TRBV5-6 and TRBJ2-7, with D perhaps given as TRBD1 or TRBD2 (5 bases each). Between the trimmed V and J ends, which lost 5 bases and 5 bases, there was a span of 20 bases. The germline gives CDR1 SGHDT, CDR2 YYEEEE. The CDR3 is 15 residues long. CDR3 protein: CASSKRGPGTNEQYF. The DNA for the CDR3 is TGTGCCAGCAGTAAAAGAGGGCCAGGGACCAACGAGCAGTACTTC.

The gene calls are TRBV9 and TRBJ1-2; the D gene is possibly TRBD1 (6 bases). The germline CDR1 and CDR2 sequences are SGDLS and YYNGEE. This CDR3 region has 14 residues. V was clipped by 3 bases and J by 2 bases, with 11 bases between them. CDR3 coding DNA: TGTGCCAGCAGCGCCCAGGGGAACAACTATGGCTACACCTTC. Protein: CASSAQGNNYGYTF.

This CDR3 is CASTDRNYEQYF. In DNA, the CDR3 is TGTGCCAGCACCGACAGGAACTACGAGCAGTACTTC. The gene calls are TRBV6-5 and TRBJ2-7; tentative D call: TRBD1 (6 bases). Trimming cost V 7 bases and J 3 bases, with 10 bases left between them. Germline V gene lookup returns CDR1 MNHEY and CDR2 SVGAGI. The CDR3 is made up of 12 amino acids.

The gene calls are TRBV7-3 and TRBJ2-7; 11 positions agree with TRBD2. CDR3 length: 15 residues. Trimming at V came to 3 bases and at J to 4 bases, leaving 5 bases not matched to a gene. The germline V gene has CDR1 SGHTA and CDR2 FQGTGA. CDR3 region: CASSLTRLAGYEQYF. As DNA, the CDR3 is TGTGCCAGCAGCTTGACAAGACTAGCGGGATACGAGCAGTACTTC.

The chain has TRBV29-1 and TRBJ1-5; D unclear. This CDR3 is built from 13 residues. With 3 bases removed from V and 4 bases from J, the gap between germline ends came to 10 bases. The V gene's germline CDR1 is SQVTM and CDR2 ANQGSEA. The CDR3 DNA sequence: TGCAGCGTTGATGAGGGAGCTAATCAGCCCCAGCATTTT. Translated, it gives CSVDEGANQPQHF.

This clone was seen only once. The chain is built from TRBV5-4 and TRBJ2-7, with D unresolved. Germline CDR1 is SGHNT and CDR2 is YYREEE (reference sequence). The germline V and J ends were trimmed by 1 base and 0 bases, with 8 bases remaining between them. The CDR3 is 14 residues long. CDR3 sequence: CASSLMHNSYEQYF. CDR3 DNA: TGTGCCAGCAGCTTGATGCATAACTCCTACGAGCAGTACTTC.

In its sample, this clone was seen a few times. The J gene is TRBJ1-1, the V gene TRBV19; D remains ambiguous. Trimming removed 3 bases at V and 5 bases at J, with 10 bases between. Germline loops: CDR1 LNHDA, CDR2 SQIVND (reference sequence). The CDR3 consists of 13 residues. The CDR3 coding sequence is TGTGCCAGTAGTATCCGAGGGCGGACTGAAGCTTTCTTT. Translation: CASSIRGRTEAFF.

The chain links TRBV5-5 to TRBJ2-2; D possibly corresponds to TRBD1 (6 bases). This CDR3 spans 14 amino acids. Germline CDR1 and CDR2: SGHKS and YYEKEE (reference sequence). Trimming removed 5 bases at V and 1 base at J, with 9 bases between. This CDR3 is CASSEGQNTGELFF. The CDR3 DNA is TGTGCCAGCAGTGAGGGACAGAACACCGGGGAGCTGTTTTTT.

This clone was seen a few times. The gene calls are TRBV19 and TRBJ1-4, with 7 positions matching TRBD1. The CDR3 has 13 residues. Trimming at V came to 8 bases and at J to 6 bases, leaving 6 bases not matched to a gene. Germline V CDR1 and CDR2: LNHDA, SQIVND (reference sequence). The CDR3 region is CASEQGNHEKLFF. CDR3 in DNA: TGTGCCAGTGAACAGGGGAACCATGAAAAACTGTTTTTT.

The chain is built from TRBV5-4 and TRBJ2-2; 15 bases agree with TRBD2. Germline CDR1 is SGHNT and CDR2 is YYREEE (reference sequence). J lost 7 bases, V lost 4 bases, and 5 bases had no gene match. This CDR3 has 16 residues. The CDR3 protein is CASSGGLAGGLGELFF. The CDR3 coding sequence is TGTGCCAGCAGCGGCGGACTAGCGGGGGGGCTCGGGGAGCTGTTTTTT.

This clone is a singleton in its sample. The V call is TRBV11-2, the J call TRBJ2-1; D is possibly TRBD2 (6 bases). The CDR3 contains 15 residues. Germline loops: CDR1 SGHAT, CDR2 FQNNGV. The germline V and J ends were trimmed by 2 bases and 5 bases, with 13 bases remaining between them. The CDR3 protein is CASSLSWEENNEQFF. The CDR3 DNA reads TGTGCCAGCAGCTTATCGTGGGAGGAAAACAATGAGCAGTTCTTC.